The table lists the clone carrying this T cell receptor beta chain with a count of one. Its antigen is undetermined. This entry is derived from a study of T cell responses to AZD1222 COVID-19 vaccine. In germline, CDR1 is SGHNT, CDR2 YYREEE (reference sequence). Trimming shortened V by 0 bases and J by 8 bases, and 13 bases separated the two germline ends. The CDR3 is 14 residues long. Sequencing used immunoSEQ multiplex PCR; TCRdb keeps in-frame clones, though not all of them. This sample has 45,000 to 60,000 clones, with 70% to 80% found just once. General observations from the study: Repertoire sampling was restricted to post-peak T cell response timepoints.

Here the sequenced sample was peripheral blood, taken on day 0 of AZD1222 vaccination. V and J are TRBV5-4 and TRBJ2-3; D is perhaps TRBD2 (5 bases). The origin of this receptor is an adult in good health. The DNA of the CDR3 is TGTGCCAGCAGCTTGGCCGGGGTGGTTGGTACGCAGTATTTT. Encoded protein: CASSLAGVVGTQYF.